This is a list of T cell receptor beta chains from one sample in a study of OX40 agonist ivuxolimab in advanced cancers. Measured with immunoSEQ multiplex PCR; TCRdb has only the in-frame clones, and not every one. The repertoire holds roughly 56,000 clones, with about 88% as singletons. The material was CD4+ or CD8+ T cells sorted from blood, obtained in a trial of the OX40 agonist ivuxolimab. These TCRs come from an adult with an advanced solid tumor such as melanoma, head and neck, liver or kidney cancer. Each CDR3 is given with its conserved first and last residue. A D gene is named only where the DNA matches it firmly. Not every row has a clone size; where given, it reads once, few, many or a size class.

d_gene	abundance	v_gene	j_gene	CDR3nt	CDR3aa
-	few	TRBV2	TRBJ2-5	TGTGCCAGTTCCGAAGAGACCCAGTACTTC	CASSEETQYF
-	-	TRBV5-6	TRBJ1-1	TGTGCCAGCAGCTCAAGGGGCAGAGGGGGGAACACTGAAGCTTTCTTT	CASSSRGRGGNTEAFF
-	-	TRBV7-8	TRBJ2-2	TGTGCCAGCGAGCGCTCGGGGACCGGGGAGCTGTTTTTT	CASERSGTGELFF
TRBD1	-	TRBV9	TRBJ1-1	TGTGCCAGCAGCGTCCTAGGGACAGGCGATGAAGCTTTCTTT	CASSVLGTGDEAFF
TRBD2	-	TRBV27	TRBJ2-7	TGTGCCAGCAGACCCGGGGGGGCCGGGGAGCAGTACTTC	CASRPGGAGEQYF
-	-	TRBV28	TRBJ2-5	TGTGCCAGCAGAACCCAAGAGACCCAGTACTTC	CASRTQETQYF
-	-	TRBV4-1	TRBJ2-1	TGCGCCAGCAGCCAAGGCCAGGGTGGGGGGAATGAGCAGTTCTTC	CASSQGQGGGNEQFF
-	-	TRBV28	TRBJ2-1	TGTGCCAGCAGTCGGGGACTTTTCTCCGACAATGAGCAGTTCTTC	CASSRGLFSDNEQFF
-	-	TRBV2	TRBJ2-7	TGTGCCAGCGTAAAAGGGGGGGGGACCTCCTACGAGCAGTACTTC	CASVKGGGTSYEQYF
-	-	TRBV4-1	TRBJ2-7	TGCGCCAGCAGCCAAGCTCTAGTGGGCGTGGTAGTCCACGAGCAGTACTTC	CASSQALVGVVVHEQYF
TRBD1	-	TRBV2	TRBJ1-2	TGTGCCAGCAGTGGTCAGGGACAGTTCAACTATGGCTACACCTTC	CASSGQGQFNYGYTF
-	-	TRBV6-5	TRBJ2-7	TGTGCCAGCAGTTACCGGTACGAGCAGTACTTC	CASSYRYEQYF
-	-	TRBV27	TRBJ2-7	TGTGCCAGCAGTGTACGGGTCTCCTACGAGCAGTACTTC	CASSVRVSYEQYF
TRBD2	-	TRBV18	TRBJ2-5	TGTGCCAGCTCACCAGCGGGGGAGGAGACCCAGTACTTC	CASSPAGEETQYF
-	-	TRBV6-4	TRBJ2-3	TGTGCCAGCAGAATAATGAACCGCCATACGCAGTATTTT	CASRIMNRHTQYF
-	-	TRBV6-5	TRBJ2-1	TGTGCCAGCAGTACAGACAGGAGGAGGGCGGGTGAGCAGTTCTTC	CASSTDRRRAGEQFF
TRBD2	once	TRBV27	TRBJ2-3	TGTGCCAGCAGTGTCCCCGGCGGGAGGGCCTCCACAGATACGCAGTATTTT	CASSVPGGRASTDTQYF
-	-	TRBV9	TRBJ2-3	TGTGCCAGCAGCGCCTCGGTAGCGGAAAGCACAGATACGCAGTATTTT	CASSASVAESTDTQYF
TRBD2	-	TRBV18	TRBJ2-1	TGTGCCAGCGTCTCCGGGACAGGGATGACTAGCGGGAGACCCCCCTACTACAATGAGCAGTTCTTC	CASVSGTGMTSGRPPYYNEQFF
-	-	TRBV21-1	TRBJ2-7	TGTGCCAGCATCAAATGCCCCGGCGGGGTTCCTTTTTACGAGCAGTACTTC	CASIKCPGGVPFYEQYF
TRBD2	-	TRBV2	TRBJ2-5	TGTGCCAGCAGGCCGACTAGCGGGAGGTTAGGGACCCAGTACTTC	CASRPTSGRLGTQYF
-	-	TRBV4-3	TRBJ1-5	TGCGCCAGCAGCCAAGAGGTAGGGGGCAATCAGCCCCAGCATTTT	CASSQEVGGNQPQHF
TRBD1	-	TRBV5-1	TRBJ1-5	TGCGCCAGCAGACTGGGGACAGGGTGGAATCAGCCCCAGCATTTT	CASRLGTGWNQPQHF
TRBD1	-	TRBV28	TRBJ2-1	TGTGCCAGCAGGTCGACAGGGGAGGTAGCGAGCTCCTACAATGAGCAGTTCTTC	CASRSTGEVASSYNEQFF
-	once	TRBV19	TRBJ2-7	TGTGCCACGGTGGGGAACTCTAACTACTACGAGCAGTACTTC	CATVGNSNYYEQYF
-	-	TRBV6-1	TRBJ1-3	TGTGCCAGCATCGGGGCCTGGGGCTCTGGAAACACCATATATTTT	CASIGAWGSGNTIYF
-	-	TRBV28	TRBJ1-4	TGTGCCAGCAGTCCAGCTGAGGCCCATAATGAAAAACTGTTTTTT	CASSPAEAHNEKLFF
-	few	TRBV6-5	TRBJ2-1	TGTGCCAGCAGTTCATCCCTCTCTAGCTCCTACAATGAGCAGTTCTTC	CASSSSLSSSYNEQFF
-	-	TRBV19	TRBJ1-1	TGTGCCAGTAGTATAGGCGTGAACACTGAAGCTTTCTTT	CASSIGVNTEAFF
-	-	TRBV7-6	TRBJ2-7	TGTGCCAGCAGCTTAAGTGTGGGGTCGTACGAGCAGTACTTC	CASSLSVGSYEQYF
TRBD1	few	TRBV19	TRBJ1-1	TGTGCCAGTAGTCTGTTGGGACAGCCGAACACTGAAGCTTTCTTT	CASSLLGQPNTEAFF
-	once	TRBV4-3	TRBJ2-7	TGCGCCAGCAGCCTAACCGGAGGGAACTACGAGCAGTACTTC	CASSLTGGNYEQYF
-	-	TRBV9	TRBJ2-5	TGTGCCAGCAGCGTAGGAGGTTCCGGGGAGACCCAGTACTTC	CASSVGGSGETQYF
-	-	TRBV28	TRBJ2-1	TGTGCCAGCAGTTCCGACGACCGGGACACTACTCGAAATGAGCAGTTCTTC	CASSSDDRDTTRNEQFF
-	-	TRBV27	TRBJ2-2	TGTGCCAGCACCCCTTCCCTGAACACCGGGGAGCTGTTTTTT	CASTPSLNTGELFF